The clone carrying this T cell receptor beta chain was observed many times. What it binds is not known. Constant-segment primers served in 5'RACE that generated TCR alpha and TCR beta cDNA libraries bearing sample barcodes and UMIs. TCRdb re-called the 5' RACE reads with MiXCR, one entry per CDR3 protein. The table records about 240,000 distinct CDR3 sequences, approximately 9% of them present only once. From germline, CDR1 is SGHDT and CDR2 YYEEEE. V was cut by 1 base and J by 6 bases, with 4 bases left in between. The CDR3 has 11 residues. The sample is drawn from a study of T-cell memory formation after mild COVID-19. Overall study context: TCR clusters were largely donor specific.

Broader study findings: Certain responding clones were present in pre-infection memory, suggesting participation of cross-reactive memory. From day 15 to 85, contracting clones were balanced between CD4 and CD8, whereas later expanders leaned toward CD4+.

This sequence was found in a man aged 18-30 years who had mild COVID-19 (a few samples of this study predate the infection). Cell type and time point are not known. The chain joins TRBV5-6 to TRBJ2-5; unclear D gene. Sequenced input: PBMCs or a T cell subset sorted from them (not recorded which). Written as DNA, the CDR3 is TGTGCCAGCAGCTTGAGACAGACCCAGTACTTC. It yields the protein CASSLRQTQYF.